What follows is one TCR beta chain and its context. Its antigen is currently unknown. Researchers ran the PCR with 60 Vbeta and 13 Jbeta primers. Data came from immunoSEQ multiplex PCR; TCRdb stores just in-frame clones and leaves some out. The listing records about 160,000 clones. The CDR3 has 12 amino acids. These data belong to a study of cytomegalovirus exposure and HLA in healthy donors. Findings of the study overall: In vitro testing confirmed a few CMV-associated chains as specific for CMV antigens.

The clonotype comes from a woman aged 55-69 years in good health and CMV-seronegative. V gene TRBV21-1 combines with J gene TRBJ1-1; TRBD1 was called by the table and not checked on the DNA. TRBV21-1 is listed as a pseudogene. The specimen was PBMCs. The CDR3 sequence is CASNGSIAEAFF. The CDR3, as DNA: TGTGCCAGCAATGGCAGTATTGCTGAAGCTTTCTTT.